Listed below are T cell receptor beta chains from one sample, sequenced in a study of blood T cell repertoires in COVID-19. TCRdb keeps only in-frame clones here, not all; method: immunoSEQ multiplex PCR. The table shows 40,000 to 45,000 clones, with about 88% occurring only once. Specimen: peripheral blood. The source is a human donor in a cohort sampled during active COVID-19. CDR3s include the opening cysteine and the closing phenylalanine or tryptophan. Fields, in order: clone size, CDR3 length, J gene, D gene, V gene, CDR3 DNA, CDR3 protein. D genes are given only for firm matches. Rows may omit the clone size; those that give it use once, few, many or a size class.

abundance: NA; len: 14; j_gene: TRBJ2-1; d_gene: NA; v_gene: TRBV27; CDR3nt: TGTGCCAGCAGACTACAGGGCCTCTACAATGAGCAGTTCTTC; CDR3aa: CASRLQGLYNEQFF
abundance: NA; len: 15; j_gene: TRBJ2-7; d_gene: NA; v_gene: TRBV2; CDR3nt: TGTGCCAGCAGTCCACCCGGGTGGGGGGATTACGAGCAGTACTTC; CDR3aa: CASSPPGWGDYEQYF
abundance: NA; len: 15; j_gene: TRBJ2-3; d_gene: TRBD2; v_gene: TRBV5-1; CDR3nt: TGCGCCAGCAGCCCTAGGACTAGCGGGCCCGATACGCAGTATTTT; CDR3aa: CASSPRTSGPDTQYF
abundance: NA; len: 13; j_gene: TRBJ1-1; d_gene: NA; v_gene: TRBV29-1; CDR3nt: TGCAGCGCCACAACAGGGATGAACACTGAAGCTTTCTTT; CDR3aa: CSATTGMNTEAFF
abundance: NA; len: 15; j_gene: TRBJ1-2; d_gene: NA; v_gene: TRBV6-5; CDR3nt: TGTGCCAGCAGTTACTCGAGGTGGACAGATAGTGGCTACACCTTC; CDR3aa: CASSYSRWTDSGYTF
abundance: NA; len: 14; j_gene: TRBJ2-5; d_gene: NA; v_gene: TRBV4-2; CDR3nt: TGTGCCAGCAGCCAAGATGGCATGTTGGAGACCCAGTACTTC; CDR3aa: CASSQDGMLETQYF
abundance: NA; len: 11; j_gene: TRBJ2-7; d_gene: NA; v_gene: TRBV20-1; CDR3nt: TGCAGTGCTAGAAACGGCTACGAGCAGTACTTC; CDR3aa: CSARNGYEQYF
abundance: NA; len: 13; j_gene: TRBJ1-1; d_gene: NA; v_gene: TRBV20-1; CDR3nt: TGCAGTGCTAGTAATGACTTCAACACTGAAGCTTTCTTT; CDR3aa: CSASNDFNTEAFF
abundance: NA; len: 12; j_gene: TRBJ2-7; d_gene: NA; v_gene: TRBV4-2; CDR3nt: TGTGCCAGCAGCCAAGATACCGGGGAGCAGTACTTC; CDR3aa: CASSQDTGEQYF
abundance: NA; len: 15; j_gene: TRBJ1-2; d_gene: TRBD1; v_gene: TRBV10-3; CDR3nt: TGTGCCATCAGCCTCATGGCCGGGACAGGGTATGGCTACACCTTC; CDR3aa: CAISLMAGTGYGYTF
abundance: NA; len: 16; j_gene: TRBJ1-2; d_gene: NA; v_gene: TRBV5-1; CDR3nt: TGCGCCAGCAGCGGCGGGCCCCCCGGATCTAACTATGGCTACACCTTC; CDR3aa: CASSGGPPGSNYGYTF
abundance: NA; len: 13; j_gene: TRBJ2-5; d_gene: TRBD1; v_gene: TRBV14; CDR3nt: TGTGCCAGCAGCCACACAGGGGTGGAGACCCAGTACTTC; CDR3aa: CASSHTGVETQYF
abundance: NA; len: 14; j_gene: TRBJ2-5; d_gene: TRBD2; v_gene: TRBV5-1; CDR3nt: TGCGCCAGCCGGACTAGCGGAGGGCCAGAGACCCAGTACTTC; CDR3aa: CASRTSGGPETQYF
abundance: once; len: 13; j_gene: TRBJ2-5; d_gene: NA; v_gene: TRBV11-1; CDR3nt: TGTGCCAGCAGCTTTCCAGGAGGGGAGACCCAGTACTTC; CDR3aa: CASSFPGGETQYF
abundance: NA; len: 12; j_gene: TRBJ1-2; d_gene: TRBD1; v_gene: TRBV29-1; CDR3nt: TGCAGCGTTGAATGGCAGGGGGGAGGCATAGCCTTC; CDR3aa: CSVEWQGGGIAF
abundance: once; len: 12; j_gene: TRBJ1-5; d_gene: NA; v_gene: TRBV12-5; CDR3nt: TGTGCTAGTGGTTTGGTGGCAATACCCCAGCATTTT; CDR3aa: CASGLVAIPQHF
abundance: NA; len: 18; j_gene: TRBJ2-1; d_gene: TRBD2; v_gene: TRBV15; CDR3nt: TGTGCCACCAGCAGAGCCCTAGCGGGAGCTGGGTCCTACAATGAGCAGTTCTTC; CDR3aa: CATSRALAGAGSYNEQFF
abundance: NA; len: 15; j_gene: TRBJ2-7; d_gene: NA; v_gene: TRBV7-8; CDR3nt: TGTGCCAGCAGCAAAGGGGTGGGGATGGCCTACGAGCAGTACTTC; CDR3aa: CASSKGVGMAYEQYF
abundance: NA; len: 13; j_gene: TRBJ2-1; d_gene: NA; v_gene: TRBV29-1; CDR3nt: TGCAGCGGGCGGGACGGAGAATACAATGAGCAGTTCTTC; CDR3aa: CSGRDGEYNEQFF
abundance: NA; len: 14; j_gene: TRBJ1-3; d_gene: NA; v_gene: TRBV9; CDR3nt: TGTGCCAGCAGCCCCGACAGGCCTGGAAACACCATATATTTT; CDR3aa: CASSPDRPGNTIYF
abundance: NA; len: 14; j_gene: TRBJ2-3; d_gene: TRBD1; v_gene: TRBV5-6; CDR3nt: TGTGCCAGCAGCGGGACAGGGGAGTCAGATACGCAGTATTTT; CDR3aa: CASSGTGESDTQYF
abundance: NA; len: 15; j_gene: TRBJ2-5; d_gene: NA; v_gene: TRBV19; CDR3nt: TGTGCCAGTAGTGGGACACCCCTACCCCAAGAGACCCAGTACTTC; CDR3aa: CASSGTPLPQETQYF
abundance: few; len: 14; j_gene: TRBJ2-7; d_gene: TRBD2; v_gene: TRBV3-1/TRBV3-2; CDR3nt: TGTGCCAGCAGCCAAGGAGCGGGAGTTGGCGAGCAGTACTTC; CDR3aa: CASSQGAGVGEQYF
abundance: NA; len: 14; j_gene: TRBJ1-2; d_gene: NA; v_gene: TRBV29-1; CDR3nt: TGCAGCGTCGGCGGGGACGGAAATGGCCAGGGCTACACCTTC; CDR3aa: CSVGGDGNGQGYTF
abundance: NA; len: 15; j_gene: TRBJ1-1; d_gene: NA; v_gene: TRBV2; CDR3nt: TGTGCCAGCAGTGAATTTTTTTACAGGAACACTGAAGCTTTCTTT; CDR3aa: CASSEFFYRNTEAFF
abundance: once; len: 14; j_gene: TRBJ1-5; d_gene: NA; v_gene: TRBV5-8; CDR3nt: TGTGCCAGCAGCTTGGTGACAGGTTGGGCGCCCCAGCATTTT; CDR3aa: CASSLVTGWAPQHF
abundance: NA; len: 15; j_gene: TRBJ2-2; d_gene: TRBD2; v_gene: TRBV5-1; CDR3nt: TGCGCCAGCGGATCTGAGCGGGAGGCCTCCGGGGAGCTGCTTTTT; CDR3aa: CASGSEREASGELLF
abundance: NA; len: 16; j_gene: TRBJ2-2; d_gene: TRBD2; v_gene: TRBV9; CDR3nt: TGTGCCAGCAGCGTGACTAGCGGGCTAAAAACCGGGGAGCTGTTTTTT; CDR3aa: CASSVTSGLKTGELFF
abundance: NA; len: 14; j_gene: TRBJ2-1; d_gene: NA; v_gene: TRBV7-2; CDR3nt: TGTGCCAGCAGGTCCGGGGCAGGAGGGAATGAGCAGTTCTTC; CDR3aa: CASRSGAGGNEQFF
abundance: NA; len: 14; j_gene: TRBJ2-7; d_gene: TRBD2; v_gene: TRBV5-1; CDR3nt: TGCGCCAGCAGCCATAGCGGGGGATTCTACGAGCAGTACTTC; CDR3aa: CASSHSGGFYEQYF
abundance: NA; len: 13; j_gene: TRBJ1-2; d_gene: NA; v_gene: TRBV9; CDR3nt: TGTGCCAGCAGCGTAGGGGGAGGTCTGGGCTACACCTTC; CDR3aa: CASSVGGGLGYTF
abundance: once; len: 17; j_gene: TRBJ2-3; d_gene: TRBD2; v_gene: TRBV7-2; CDR3nt: TGTGCCAGCAGCCAAAAGACTAGCGGGGGGGCTACAGATACGCAGTATTTT; CDR3aa: CASSQKTSGGATDTQYF
abundance: NA; len: 18; j_gene: TRBJ2-1; d_gene: TRBD2; v_gene: TRBV3-1/TRBV3-2; CDR3nt: TGTGCCAGCAGCCAAGAAGGGGTAGCGGGGGCCTGGTGGGATGAGCAGTTCTTC; CDR3aa: CASSQEGVAGAWWDEQFF
abundance: NA; len: 14; j_gene: TRBJ1-5; d_gene: TRBD1; v_gene: TRBV28; CDR3nt: TGTGCCAGCAGCCAGACAGGGTCGGGCCAGCCCCAGCATTTT; CDR3aa: CASSQTGSGQPQHF
abundance: NA; len: 11; j_gene: TRBJ2-3; d_gene: NA; v_gene: TRBV11-2; CDR3nt: TGTGCCAGCTCACCAGGGGATACGCAGTATTTT; CDR3aa: CASSPGDTQYF